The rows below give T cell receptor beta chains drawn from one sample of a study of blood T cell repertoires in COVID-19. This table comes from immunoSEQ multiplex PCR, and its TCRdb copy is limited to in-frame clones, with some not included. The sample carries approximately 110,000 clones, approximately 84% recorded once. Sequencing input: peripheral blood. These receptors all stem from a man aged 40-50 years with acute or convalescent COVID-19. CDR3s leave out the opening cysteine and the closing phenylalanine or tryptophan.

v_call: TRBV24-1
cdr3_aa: ATSDFRGGASEQF

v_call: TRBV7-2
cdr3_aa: ASSLAAGGPYEQY

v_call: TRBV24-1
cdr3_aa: ATSDLEGRTDTQY

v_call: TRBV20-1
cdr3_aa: SVSQNNEQF

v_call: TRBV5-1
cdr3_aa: ASSPRWGVGTEAF

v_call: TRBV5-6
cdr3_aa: ASSWGTGGETQY

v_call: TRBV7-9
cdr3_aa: ALGASGGQETQY

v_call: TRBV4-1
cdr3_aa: ASSPGAGNEQF

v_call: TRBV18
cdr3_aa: ASSRESLDQPQH

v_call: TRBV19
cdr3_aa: ASRIDRGYGNTIY

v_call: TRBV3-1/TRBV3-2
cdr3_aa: ASSLGGVVTEAF

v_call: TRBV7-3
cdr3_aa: ASSSGTSGGRNEQF

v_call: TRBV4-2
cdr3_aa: ASSQVRPGGATYEQY

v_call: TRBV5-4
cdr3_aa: ASRPQGDSPLH

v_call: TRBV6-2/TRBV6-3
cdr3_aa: ASNPGTGPSRDTQY

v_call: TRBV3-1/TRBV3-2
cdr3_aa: ASSQSRDRVMNEQF

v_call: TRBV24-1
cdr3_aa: ATSDLNRGSGTGFTDTQY

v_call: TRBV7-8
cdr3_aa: ASSFLNTGSNEKLF

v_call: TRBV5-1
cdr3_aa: ASSSGTVAWSEQF

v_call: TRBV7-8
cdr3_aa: ASSLLGRDYQETQY

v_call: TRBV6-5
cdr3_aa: ASKRGGTDTQY

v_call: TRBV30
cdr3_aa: ACHGGESTDTQY

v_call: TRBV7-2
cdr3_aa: ASSLVRLAGNEQF

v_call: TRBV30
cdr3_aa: AWSPGATNEKLF

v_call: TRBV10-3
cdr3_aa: AISEAGQGDYGYT

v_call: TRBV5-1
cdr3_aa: ASSLSTGANTGELF

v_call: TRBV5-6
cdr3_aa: ASIQMTSSYEQY

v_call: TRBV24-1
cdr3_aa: ATSTGADEKLF

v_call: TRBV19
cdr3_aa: ASTTGTGGNQPQH

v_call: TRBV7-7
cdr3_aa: ASSLAFGNEQF

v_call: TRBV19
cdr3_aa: ASSPPRQGANYGYT